Listed below are T cell receptor beta chains from one sample, sequenced in a study of blood T cell repertoires in COVID-19. TCRdb's table, derived via immunoSEQ multiplex PCR, lists solely in-frame clones and lacks some. The sample holds around 120,000 clones, 85% to 90% seen once. The material sequenced was peripheral blood. The receptors were sampled from a woman aged 55-70 years with COVID-19, enrolled during active disease. The CDR3 runs from the conserved cysteine through the conserved F or W. Each record gives: D gene, clone size, J gene, V gene, CDR3 protein, CDR3 DNA. The D gene is left open where the match is weak. Only part of the rows carry a size: once, few, many, or a class if the clone is expanded.

d_call: -
clone_size: -
j_call: TRBJ1-5
v_call: TRBV10-3
cdr3_aa: CAISEWSGSNQPQHF
cdr3_nt: TGTGCCATCAGTGAGTGGTCCGGTAGCAATCAGCCCCAGCATTTT

d_call: TRBD1
clone_size: -
j_call: TRBJ2-1
v_call: TRBV5-1
cdr3_aa: CASSKDRVYEQFF
cdr3_nt: TGCGCCAGCAGCAAGGACAGGGTCTATGAGCAGTTCTTC

d_call: TRBD1
clone_size: -
j_call: TRBJ1-5
v_call: TRBV5-6
cdr3_aa: CASSVRQGRGRNQPQHF
cdr3_nt: TGTGCCAGCAGCGTAAGACAGGGTCGAGGGCGCAATCAGCCCCAGCATTTT

d_call: -
clone_size: once
j_call: TRBJ2-5
v_call: TRBV7-9
cdr3_aa: CASSLWGQSQETQYF
cdr3_nt: TGTGCCAGCAGCTTATGGGGGCAGTCCCAAGAGACCCAGTACTTC

d_call: -
clone_size: once
j_call: TRBJ1-2
v_call: TRBV12-3/TRBV12-4
cdr3_aa: CASSRGTNYGYTF
cdr3_nt: TGTGCCAGCAGCCGCGGGACCAACTATGGCTACACCTTC

d_call: -
clone_size: -
j_call: TRBJ1-3
v_call: TRBV5-1
cdr3_aa: CASSLAGAGNTIYF
cdr3_nt: TGCGCCAGCAGCTTGGCCGGGGCTGGAAACACCATATATTTT

d_call: TRBD1
clone_size: -
j_call: TRBJ1-1
v_call: TRBV18
cdr3_aa: CASSPEQGKNTEAFF
cdr3_nt: TGTGCCAGCTCACCCGAACAGGGGAAGAACACTGAAGCTTTCTTT

d_call: TRBD2
clone_size: -
j_call: TRBJ2-1
v_call: TRBV18
cdr3_aa: CASSPAVGGDNEQFF
cdr3_nt: TGTGCCAGCTCACCAGCGGTCGGGGGGGACAATGAGCAGTTCTTC

d_call: TRBD1
clone_size: -
j_call: TRBJ1-5
v_call: TRBV9
cdr3_aa: CASSVGDRDNQPQHF
cdr3_nt: TGTGCCAGCAGCGTGGGGGACAGGGACAATCAGCCCCAGCATTTT

d_call: -
clone_size: -
j_call: TRBJ2-2
v_call: TRBV7-2
cdr3_aa: CASTLVASGTGELFF
cdr3_nt: TGTGCCAGCACCTTGGTAGCGAGCGGCACCGGGGAGCTGTTTTTT

d_call: -
clone_size: -
j_call: TRBJ1-1
v_call: TRBV4-3
cdr3_aa: CASSERVDTEAFF
cdr3_nt: TGCGCCAGCAGCGAAAGAGTTGACACTGAAGCTTTCTTT

d_call: TRBD1
clone_size: -
j_call: TRBJ1-2
v_call: TRBV10-3
cdr3_aa: CAISPDRPNYGYTF
cdr3_nt: TGTGCCATCAGCCCGGACAGGCCTAACTATGGCTACACCTTC

d_call: -
clone_size: -
j_call: TRBJ1-2
v_call: TRBV7-8
cdr3_aa: CASSRLPRYGYTF
cdr3_nt: TGTGCCAGCAGCCGACTCCCGAGATATGGCTACACCTTC